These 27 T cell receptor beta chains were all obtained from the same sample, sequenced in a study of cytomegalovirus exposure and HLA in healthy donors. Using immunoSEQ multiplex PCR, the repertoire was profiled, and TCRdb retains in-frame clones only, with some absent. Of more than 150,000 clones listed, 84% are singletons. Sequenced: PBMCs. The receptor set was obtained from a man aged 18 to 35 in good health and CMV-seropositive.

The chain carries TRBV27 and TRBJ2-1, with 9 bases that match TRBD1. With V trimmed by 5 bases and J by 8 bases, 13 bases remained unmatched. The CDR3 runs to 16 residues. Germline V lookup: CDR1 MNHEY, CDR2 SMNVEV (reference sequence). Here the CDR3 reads CASSPGLGQGLHEQFF. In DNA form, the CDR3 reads TGTGCCAGCAGTCCCGGCTTGGGACAGGGCCTCCATGAGCAGTTCTTC.

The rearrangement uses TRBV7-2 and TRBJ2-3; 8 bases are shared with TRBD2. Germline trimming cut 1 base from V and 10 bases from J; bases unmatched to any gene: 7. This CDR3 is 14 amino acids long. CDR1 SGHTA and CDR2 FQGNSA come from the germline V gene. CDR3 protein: CASSLDLAGTPQYF. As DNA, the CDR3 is TGTGCCAGCAGCTTAGACTTAGCGGGAACCCCGCAGTATTTT.

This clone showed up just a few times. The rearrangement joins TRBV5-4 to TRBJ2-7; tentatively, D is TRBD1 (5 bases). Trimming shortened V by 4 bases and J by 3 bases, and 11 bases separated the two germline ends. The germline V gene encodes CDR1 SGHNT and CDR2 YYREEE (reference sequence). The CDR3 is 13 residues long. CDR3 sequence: CASSPGSVYEQYF. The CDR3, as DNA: TGTGCCAGCAGCCCAGGGTCTGTCTACGAGCAGTACTTC.

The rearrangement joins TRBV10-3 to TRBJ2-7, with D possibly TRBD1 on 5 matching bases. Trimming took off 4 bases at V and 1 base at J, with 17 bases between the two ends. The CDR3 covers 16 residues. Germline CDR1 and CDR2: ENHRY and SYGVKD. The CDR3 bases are TGTGCCATCAGTGCCCATGACAGTGTCGGGTCCTACGAGCAGTACTTC. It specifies CAISAHDSVGSYEQYF.

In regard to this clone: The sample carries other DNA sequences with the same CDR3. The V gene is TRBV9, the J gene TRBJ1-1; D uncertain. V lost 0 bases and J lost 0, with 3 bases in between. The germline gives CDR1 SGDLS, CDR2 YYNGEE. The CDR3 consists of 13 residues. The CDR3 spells CASSVALNTEAFF. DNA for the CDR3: TGTGCCAGCAGCGTAGCTTTGAACACTGAAGCTTTCTTT.

The CDR3 loop reads CASSSTGATNEKLFF. The CDR3 nucleotides are TGTGCCAGCAGTTCGACAGGGGCAACTAATGAAAAACTGTTTTTT. The rearrangement joins TRBV28 to TRBJ1-4; 8 bases are shared with TRBD1. The CDR3 runs to 15 residues. The germline gives CDR1 MDHEN, CDR2 SYDVKM. V shed 4 bases, J shed 0 bases, and the junction held 1 base outside the gene matches.

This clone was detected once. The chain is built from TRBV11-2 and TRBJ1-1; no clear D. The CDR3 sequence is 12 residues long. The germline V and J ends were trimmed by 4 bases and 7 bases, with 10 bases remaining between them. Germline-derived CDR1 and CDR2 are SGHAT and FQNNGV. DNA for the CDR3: TGTGCCAGCAGCTCTCGAGGGAGTGAAGCTTTCTTT. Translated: CASSSRGSEAFF.

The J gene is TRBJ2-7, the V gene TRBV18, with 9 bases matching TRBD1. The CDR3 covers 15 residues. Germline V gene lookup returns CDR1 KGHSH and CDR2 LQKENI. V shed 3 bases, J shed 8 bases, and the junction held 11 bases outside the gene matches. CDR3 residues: CASSPSVDRGGQQYF. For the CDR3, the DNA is TGTGCCAGCTCACCGTCCGTGGACAGGGGTGGTCAGCAGTACTTC.

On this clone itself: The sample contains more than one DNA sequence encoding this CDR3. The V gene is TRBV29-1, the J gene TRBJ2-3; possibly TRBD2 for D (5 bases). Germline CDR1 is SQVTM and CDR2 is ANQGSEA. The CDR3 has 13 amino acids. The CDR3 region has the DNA TGCAGTGCTACTAGTCCACCCTCAGATACGCAGTATTTT. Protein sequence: CSATSPPSDTQYF.

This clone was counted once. CDR3 protein: CASSLFRGGSNQPQHF. CDR3 DNA: TGTGCCAGCAGCTTGTTTCGGGGGGGGAGCAATCAGCCCCAGCATTTT. The rearrangement links TRBV5-4 to TRBJ1-5; tentatively, D is TRBD1 (5 bases). The CDR3 sequence is 16 residues long. With 1 base removed from V and 1 base from J, the gap between germline ends came to 12 bases. Germline V gene data show CDR1 as SGHNT and CDR2 as YYREEE (reference sequence).

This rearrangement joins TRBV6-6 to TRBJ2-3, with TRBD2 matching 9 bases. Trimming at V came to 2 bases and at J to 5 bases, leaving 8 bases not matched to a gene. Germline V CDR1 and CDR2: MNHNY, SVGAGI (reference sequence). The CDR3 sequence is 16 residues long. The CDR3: CASSYRREGQGDTQYF. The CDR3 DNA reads TGTGCCAGCAGTTACAGGCGGGAGGGCCAGGGAGATACGCAGTATTTT.

Here the CDR3 DNA reads TGTGCCAGTAGGACTAGCGGACTAGCCGTCAATGAGCAGTTCTTC. This gives the protein CASRTSGLAVNEQFF. The chain carries TRBV19 and TRBJ2-1, with 9 bases identical to TRBD2. The CDR3 has 15 amino acids. Germline values: CDR1 LNHDA, CDR2 SQIVND (reference sequence). Losses at the gene ends were 6 bases for V and 6 bases for J; bases not matched to a gene: 9.

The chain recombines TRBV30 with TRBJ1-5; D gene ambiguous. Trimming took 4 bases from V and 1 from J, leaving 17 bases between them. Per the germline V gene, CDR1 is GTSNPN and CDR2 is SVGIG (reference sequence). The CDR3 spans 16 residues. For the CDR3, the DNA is TGTGCCTGGACTCCACAACCGGCGAGGAGCAATCAGCCCCAGCATTTT. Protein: CAWTPQPARSNQPQHF.

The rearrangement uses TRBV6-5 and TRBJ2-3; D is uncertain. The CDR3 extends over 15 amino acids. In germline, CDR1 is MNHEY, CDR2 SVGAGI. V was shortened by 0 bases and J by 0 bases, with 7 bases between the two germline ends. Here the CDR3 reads CASSYSGSSTDTQYF. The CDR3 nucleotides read TGTGCCAGCAGTTACTCCGGGTCCAGCACAGATACGCAGTATTTT.

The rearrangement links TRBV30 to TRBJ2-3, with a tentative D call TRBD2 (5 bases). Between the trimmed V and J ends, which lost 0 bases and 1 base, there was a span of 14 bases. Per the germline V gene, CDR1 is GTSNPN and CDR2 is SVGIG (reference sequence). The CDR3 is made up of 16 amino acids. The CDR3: CAWSVPRGWGTDTQYF. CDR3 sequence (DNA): TGTGCCTGGAGTGTACCCCGGGGTTGGGGCACAGATACGCAGTATTTT.

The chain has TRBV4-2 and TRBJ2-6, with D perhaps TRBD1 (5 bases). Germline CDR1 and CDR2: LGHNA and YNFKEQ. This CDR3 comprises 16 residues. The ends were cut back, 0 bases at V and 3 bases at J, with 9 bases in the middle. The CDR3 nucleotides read TGTGCCAGCAGCCAAGATTTAACAGGTGGGGCCAACGTCCTGACTTTC. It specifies CASSQDLTGGANVLTF.

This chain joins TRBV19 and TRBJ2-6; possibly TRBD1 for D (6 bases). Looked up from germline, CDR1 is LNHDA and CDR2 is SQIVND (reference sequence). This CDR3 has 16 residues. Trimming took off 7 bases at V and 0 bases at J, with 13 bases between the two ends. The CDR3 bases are TGTGCCAGTAATTCACAGGGACGCTCTGGGGCCAACGTCCTGACTTTC. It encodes CASNSQGRSGANVLTF.

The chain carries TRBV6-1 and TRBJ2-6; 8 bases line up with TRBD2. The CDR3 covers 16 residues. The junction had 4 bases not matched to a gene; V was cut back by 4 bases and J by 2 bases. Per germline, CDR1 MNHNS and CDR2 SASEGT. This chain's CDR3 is CASSALREAGANVLTF. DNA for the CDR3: TGTGCCAGCAGTGCACTGCGGGAGGCTGGGGCCAACGTCCTGACTTTC.

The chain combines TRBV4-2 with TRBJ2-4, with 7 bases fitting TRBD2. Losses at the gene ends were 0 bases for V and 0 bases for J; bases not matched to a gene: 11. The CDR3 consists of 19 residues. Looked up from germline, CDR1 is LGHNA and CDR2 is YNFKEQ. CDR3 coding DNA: TGTGCCAGCAGCCAAGATCTCCTAGCGGAGATACTAGCCAAAAACATTCAGTACTTC. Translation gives CASSQDLLAEILAKNIQYF.

As DNA, the CDR3 is TGTGCCAGCAGCCAACTAGCCATAAGAGGCACTGAAGCTTTCTTT. Translating gives CASSQLAIRGTEAFF. The J gene is TRBJ1-1, the V gene TRBV16; D gene uncertain. V dropped 2 bases and J dropped 4 bases, with 14 bases sitting between them. Germline values: CDR1 KGHSY, CDR2 FQNENV. This CDR3 comprises 15 residues.

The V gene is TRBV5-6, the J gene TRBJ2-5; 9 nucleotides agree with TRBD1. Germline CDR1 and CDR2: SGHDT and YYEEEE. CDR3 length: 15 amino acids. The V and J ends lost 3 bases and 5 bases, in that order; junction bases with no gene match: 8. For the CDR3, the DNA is TGTGCCAGCAGCTACCGACAGGGGGGTGGGGAGACCCAGTACTTC. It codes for CASSYRQGGGETQYF.

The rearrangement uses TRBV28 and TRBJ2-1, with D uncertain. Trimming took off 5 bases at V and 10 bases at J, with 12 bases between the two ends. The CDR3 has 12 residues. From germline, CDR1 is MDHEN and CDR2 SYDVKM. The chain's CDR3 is CASSPGPREQFF. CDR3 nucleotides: TGTGCCAGCAGTCCAGGTCCCCGGGAGCAGTTCTTC.

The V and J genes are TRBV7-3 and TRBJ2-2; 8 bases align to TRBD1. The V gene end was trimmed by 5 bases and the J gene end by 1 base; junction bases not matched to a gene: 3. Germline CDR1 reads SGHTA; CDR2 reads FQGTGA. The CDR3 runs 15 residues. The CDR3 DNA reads TGTGCCAGCAGCCGAACAGGGGGGAACACCGGGGAGCTGTTTTTT. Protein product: CASSRTGGNTGELFF.

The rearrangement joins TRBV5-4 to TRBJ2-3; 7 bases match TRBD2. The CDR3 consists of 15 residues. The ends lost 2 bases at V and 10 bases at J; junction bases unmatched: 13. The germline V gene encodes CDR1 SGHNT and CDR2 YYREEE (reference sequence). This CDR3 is CASSFPGLPDAAQYF. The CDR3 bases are TGTGCCAGCAGCTTCCCGGGACTACCTGACGCTGCGCAGTATTTT.

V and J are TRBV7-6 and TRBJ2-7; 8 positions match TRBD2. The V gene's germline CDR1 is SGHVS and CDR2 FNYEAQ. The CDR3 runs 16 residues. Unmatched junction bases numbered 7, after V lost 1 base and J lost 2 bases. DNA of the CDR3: TGTGCCAGCAGCTTAGGTAGTAGCGGGGATCCCTACGAGCAGTACTTC. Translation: CASSLGSSGDPYEQYF.

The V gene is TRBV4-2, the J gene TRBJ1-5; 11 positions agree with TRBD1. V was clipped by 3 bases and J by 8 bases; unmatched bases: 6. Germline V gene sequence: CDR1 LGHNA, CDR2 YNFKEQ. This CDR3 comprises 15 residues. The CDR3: CASSQGQGVQEPQHF. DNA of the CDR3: TGTGCCAGCAGCCAGGGACAGGGGGTTCAGGAGCCCCAGCATTTT.

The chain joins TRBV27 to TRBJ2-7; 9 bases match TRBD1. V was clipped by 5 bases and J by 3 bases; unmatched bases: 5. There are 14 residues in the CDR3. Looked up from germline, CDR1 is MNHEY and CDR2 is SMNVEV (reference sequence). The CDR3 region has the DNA TGTGCCAGCAGTACCGGGACAGGGAACTACGAGCAGTACTTC. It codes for CASSTGTGNYEQYF.